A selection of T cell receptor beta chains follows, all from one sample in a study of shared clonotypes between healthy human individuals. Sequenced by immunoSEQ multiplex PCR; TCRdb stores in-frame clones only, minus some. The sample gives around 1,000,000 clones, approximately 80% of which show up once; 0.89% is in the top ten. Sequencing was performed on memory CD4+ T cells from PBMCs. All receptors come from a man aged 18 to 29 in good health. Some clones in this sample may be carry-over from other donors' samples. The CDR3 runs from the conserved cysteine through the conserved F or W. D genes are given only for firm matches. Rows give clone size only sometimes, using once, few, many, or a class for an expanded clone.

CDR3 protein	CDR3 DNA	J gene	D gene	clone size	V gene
CASSLSGRLGQFF	TGTGCCAGCAGCCTTAGCGGGAGATTGGGGCAGTTCTTC	TRBJ2-1	TRBD2	NA	TRBV28
CASSQPGGSGELFF	TGCGCCAGCAGCCAACCAGGGGGCTCCGGGGAGCTGTTTTTT	TRBJ2-2	TRBD1	NA	TRBV4-1
CATRRTDSNQPQHF	TGTGCCACTAGACGGACGGATAGCAATCAGCCCCAGCATTTT	TRBJ1-5	NA	NA	TRBV6-6
CASHENGRNTEAFF	TGCGCCAGCCACGAGAATGGGCGGAACACTGAAGCTTTCTTT	TRBJ1-1	NA	few	TRBV5-1
CASSIDLSSGWPETQYF	TGTGCCAGTAGTATAGATCTATCTAGCGGGTGGCCCGAGACCCAGTACTTC	TRBJ2-5	TRBD2	NA	TRBV19
CASSPRVSEQYF	TGTGCCAGCAGTCCCAGGGTCAGCGAGCAGTACTTC	TRBJ2-7	NA	NA	TRBV6-5
CASSLNRDVELGGYTF	TGTGCCAGCAGCCTAAACCGGGACGTTGAATTAGGTGGCTACACCTTC	TRBJ1-2	NA	few	TRBV4-2
CASSLGPPGMNTEAFF	TGTGCCAGCAGCTTAGGACCCCCAGGGATGAACACTGAAGCTTTCTTT	TRBJ1-1	NA	few	TRBV7-3
CASSLDGDTSYNEQFF	TGCGCCAGCAGCTTAGACGGGGACACTTCCTACAATGAGCAGTTCTTC	TRBJ2-1	NA	NA	TRBV5-1
CSVERTDQETQYF	TGCAGCGTTGAAAGGACAGACCAAGAGACCCAGTACTTC	TRBJ2-5	NA	once	TRBV29-1
CASRPTGLFNQPQHF	TGTGCCAGCAGGCCTACGGGACTTTTCAATCAGCCCCAGCATTTT	TRBJ1-5	NA	NA	TRBV27
CASSLAGTGAYEQYF	TGCGCCAGCAGCTTGGCCGGGACAGGGGCCTACGAGCAGTACTTC	TRBJ2-7	TRBD1	NA	TRBV5-1
CASSQTGILKTQYF	TGTGCCAGCAGCCAAACAGGGATTCTCAAGACCCAGTACTTC	TRBJ2-5	NA	NA	TRBV14
CASSPRPDEQYF	TGTGCCAGCTCACCCCGTCCTGACGAGCAGTACTTC	TRBJ2-7	NA	NA	TRBV18
CASSSGYEQYF	TGTGCCAGCAGTTCAGGATACGAGCAGTACTTC	TRBJ2-7	NA	NA	TRBV28
CASSLAVWLAGVETQYF	TGTGCCAGCAGCTTAGCGGTATGGCTAGCGGGAGTCGAGACCCAGTACTTC	TRBJ2-5	TRBD2	NA	TRBV7-2
CASTEAQPADTQYF	TGCGCCAGCACAGAGGCCCAACCGGCGGATACGCAGTATTTT	TRBJ2-3	NA	once	TRBV5-1
CASSLGGSWSYEQFF	TGTGCCAGCAGCTTAGGCGGGAGTTGGAGTTATGAGCAGTTCTTC	TRBJ2-1	TRBD2	few	TRBV11-2
CASSLVGQGLTKNIQYF	TGTGCCAGCAGCTTGGTTGGACAGGGATTAACCAAAAACATTCAGTACTTC	TRBJ2-4	TRBD1	NA	TRBV5-6
CASSRGGGGYNEQFF	TGCGCCAGCAGCCGTGGAGGGGGCGGATACAATGAGCAGTTCTTC	TRBJ2-1	NA	NA	TRBV4-3
CSVLKLAGVSYNEQFF	TGCAGCGTCCTTAAACTAGCGGGGGTCTCCTACAATGAGCAGTTCTTC	TRBJ2-1	TRBD2	NA	TRBV29-1
CASSFSSGFSTDTQYF	TGTGCCAGCAGTTTTTCTAGCGGGTTTAGCACAGATACGCAGTATTTT	TRBJ2-3	TRBD2	NA	TRBV27
CASSSRIEQYF	TGTGCCAGCAGCTCTCGGATAGAGCAGTACTTC	TRBJ2-5	NA	once	TRBV7-9
CASSYSRRDIQYF	TGTGCCAGCAGTTACTCCAGGAGGGACATTCAGTACTTC	TRBJ2-4	NA	NA	TRBV6-5
CASSFPGQDGELFF	TGCGCCAGCAGCTTTCCGGGACAGGACGGGGAGCTGTTTTTT	TRBJ2-2	TRBD1	NA	TRBV5-1
CASSLGPGTAISYEQYF	TGCGCCAGCAGCTTAGGGCCCGGGACAGCCATTTCCTACGAGCAGTACTTC	TRBJ2-7	TRBD1	NA	TRBV5-1
CASSPQTGDYEQYF	TGTGCCAGCTCACCCCAGACAGGGGACTACGAGCAGTACTTC	TRBJ2-7	TRBD1	NA	TRBV18
CASGLAATEQFF	TGTGCCAGCGGACTAGCGGCCACCGAGCAGTTCTTC	TRBJ2-1	TRBD2	few	TRBV28
CASSLARNNEQFF	TGTGCCAGCAGCTTAGCCAGGAACAATGAGCAGTTCTTC	TRBJ2-1	NA	NA	TRBV7-3
CSVEGSRGNEKLFF	TGCAGCGTTGAAGGTTCAAGGGGTAATGAAAAACTGTTTTTT	TRBJ1-4	NA	few	TRBV29-1
CASSPQGPSSGNTIYF	TGTGCCAGCAGCCCACAGGGGCCGAGCTCTGGAAACACCATATATTTT	TRBJ1-3	TRBD1	NA	TRBV6-6
CAWSVRGTLAGVRRSGELFF	TGTGCCTGGAGTGTACGGGGGACGTTAGCGGGAGTACGAAGGTCCGGGGAGCTGTTTTTT	TRBJ2-2	TRBD2	NA	TRBV30
CAGTRIAGGRINTGELFF	TGTGCCGGGACCCGAATAGCGGGAGGGCGCATAAACACCGGGGAGCTGTTTTTT	TRBJ2-2	TRBD2	NA	TRBV30